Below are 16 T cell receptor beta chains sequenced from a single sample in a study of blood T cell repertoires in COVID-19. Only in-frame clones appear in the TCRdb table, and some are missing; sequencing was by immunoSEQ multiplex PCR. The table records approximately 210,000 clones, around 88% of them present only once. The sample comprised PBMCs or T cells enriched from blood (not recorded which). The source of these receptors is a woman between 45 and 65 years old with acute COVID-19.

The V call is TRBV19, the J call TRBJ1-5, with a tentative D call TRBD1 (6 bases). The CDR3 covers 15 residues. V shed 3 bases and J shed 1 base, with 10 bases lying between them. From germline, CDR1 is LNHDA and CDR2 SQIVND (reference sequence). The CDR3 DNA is TGTGCCAGTAGTATTTGGGGGCTGAGCAATCAGCCCCAGCATTTT. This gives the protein CASSIWGLSNQPQHF.

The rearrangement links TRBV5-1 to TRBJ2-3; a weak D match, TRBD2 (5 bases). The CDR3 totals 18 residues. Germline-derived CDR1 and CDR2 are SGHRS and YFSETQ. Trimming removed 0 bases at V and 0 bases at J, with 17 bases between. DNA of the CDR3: TGCGCCAGCAGCTTGGCTGGCGGGCGCCCACCTAGCACAGATACGCAGTATTTT. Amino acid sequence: CASSLAGGRPPSTDTQYF.

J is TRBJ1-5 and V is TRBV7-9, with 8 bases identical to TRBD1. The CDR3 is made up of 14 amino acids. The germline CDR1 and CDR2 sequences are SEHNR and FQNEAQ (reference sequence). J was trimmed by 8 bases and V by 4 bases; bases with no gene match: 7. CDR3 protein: CASSSGTGVKPQHF. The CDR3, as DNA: TGTGCCAGCAGCTCGGGGACAGGCGTAAAGCCCCAGCATTTT.

CDR3 region: CASSSRRAGVDIQYF. CDR3 in DNA: TGTGCCAGCAGCTCCAGGCGGGCAGGGGTGGACATTCAGTACTTC. This sequence joins TRBV7-6 and TRBJ2-4, with a tentative D call TRBD1 (6 bases). The CDR3 is 15 residues long. Germline assignment: CDR1 SGHVS and CDR2 FNYEAQ. Trimming pared 4 bases from V and 8 bases from J, leaving 18 bases between.

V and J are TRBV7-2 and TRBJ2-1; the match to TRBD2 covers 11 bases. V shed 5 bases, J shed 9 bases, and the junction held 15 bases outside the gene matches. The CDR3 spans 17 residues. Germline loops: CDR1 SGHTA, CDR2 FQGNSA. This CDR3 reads CASSQTRTSGFRIEQFF. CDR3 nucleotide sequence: TGTGCCAGCAGCCAGACAAGGACTAGCGGGTTCCGGATTGAGCAGTTCTTC.

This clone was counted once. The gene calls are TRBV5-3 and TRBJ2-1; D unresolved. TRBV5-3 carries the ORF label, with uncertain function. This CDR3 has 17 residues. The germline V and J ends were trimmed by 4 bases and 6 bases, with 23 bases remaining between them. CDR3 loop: CARSPLREETMSNEQFF. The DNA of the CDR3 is TGTGCCAGAAGCCCCCTGAGAGAGGAGACGATGAGCAATGAGCAGTTCTTC.

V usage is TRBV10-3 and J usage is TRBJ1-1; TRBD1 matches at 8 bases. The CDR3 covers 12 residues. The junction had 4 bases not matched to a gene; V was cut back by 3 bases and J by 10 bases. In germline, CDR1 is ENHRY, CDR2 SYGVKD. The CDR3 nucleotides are TGTGCCATCAGTGACGGACAGGGAGGAGCTTTCTTT. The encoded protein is CAISDGQGGAFF.

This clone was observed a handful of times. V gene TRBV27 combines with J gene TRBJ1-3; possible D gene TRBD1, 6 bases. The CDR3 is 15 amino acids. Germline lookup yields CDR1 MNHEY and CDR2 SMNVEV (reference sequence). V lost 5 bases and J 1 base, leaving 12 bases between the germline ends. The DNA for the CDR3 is TGTGCCAGCAGTCCCTGGGGGCGATCTGGAAACACCATATATTTT. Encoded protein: CASSPWGRSGNTIYF.

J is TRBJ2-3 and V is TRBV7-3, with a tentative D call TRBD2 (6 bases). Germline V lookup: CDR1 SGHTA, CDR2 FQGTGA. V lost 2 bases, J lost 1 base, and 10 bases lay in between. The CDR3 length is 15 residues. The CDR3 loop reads CASSLYGGRTDTQYF. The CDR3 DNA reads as TGTGCCAGCAGCTTATACGGGGGACGCACAGATACGCAGTATTTT.

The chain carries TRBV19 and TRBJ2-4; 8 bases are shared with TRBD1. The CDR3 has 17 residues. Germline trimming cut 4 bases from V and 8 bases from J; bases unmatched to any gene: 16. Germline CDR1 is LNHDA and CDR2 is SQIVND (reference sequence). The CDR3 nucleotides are TGTGCCAGTAGTAATACCCGGACAGGGAAGGGGAAAGACATTCAGTACTTC. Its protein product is CASSNTRTGKGKDIQYF. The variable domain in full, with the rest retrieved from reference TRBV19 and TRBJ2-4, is DGGITQSPKYLFRKEGQNVTLSCEQNLNHDAMYWYRQDPGQGLRLIYYSQIVNDFQKGDIAEGYSVSREKKESFPLTVTSAQKNPTAFYLCASSNTRTGKGKDIQYFGAGTRLSVL.

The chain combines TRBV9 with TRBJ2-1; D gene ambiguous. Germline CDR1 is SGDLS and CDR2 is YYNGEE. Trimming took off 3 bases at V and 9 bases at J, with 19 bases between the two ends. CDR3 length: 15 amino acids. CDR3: CASSAEMNGRGEQFF. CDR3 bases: TGTGCCAGCAGCGCAGAAATGAACGGAAGAGGTGAGCAGTTCTTC.

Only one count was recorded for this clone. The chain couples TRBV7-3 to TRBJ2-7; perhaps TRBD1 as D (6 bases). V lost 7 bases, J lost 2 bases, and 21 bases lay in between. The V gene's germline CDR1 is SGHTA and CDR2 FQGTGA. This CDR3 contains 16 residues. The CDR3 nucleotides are TGTGCCAGCACCAGACCCTCGGACAGCCTAACCTACGAGCAGTACTTC. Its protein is CASTRPSDSLTYEQYF. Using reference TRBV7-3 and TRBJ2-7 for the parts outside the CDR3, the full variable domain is GAGVSQTPSNKVTEKGKYVELRCDPISGHTALYWYRQSLGQGPEFLIYFQGTGAADDSGLPNDRFFAVRPEGSVSTLKIQRTERGDSAVYLCASTRPSDSLTYEQYFGPGTRLTVT.

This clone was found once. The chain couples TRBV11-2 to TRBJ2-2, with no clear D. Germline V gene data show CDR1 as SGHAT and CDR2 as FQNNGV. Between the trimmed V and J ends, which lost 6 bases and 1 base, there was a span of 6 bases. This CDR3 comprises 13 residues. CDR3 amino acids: CASRLQNTGELFF. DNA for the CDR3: TGTGCCAGCAGATTACAGAACACCGGGGAGCTGTTTTTT.

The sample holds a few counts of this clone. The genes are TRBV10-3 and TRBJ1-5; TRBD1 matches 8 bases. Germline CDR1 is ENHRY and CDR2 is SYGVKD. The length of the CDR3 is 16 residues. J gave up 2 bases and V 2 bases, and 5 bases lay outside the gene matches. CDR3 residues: CAISEVQGVGNQPQHF. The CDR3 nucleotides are TGTGCCATCAGTGAGGTACAGGGGGTAGGCAATCAGCCCCAGCATTTT.

The CDR3 spells CATTLAPEGDTQYF. DNA for the CDR3: TGTGCCACCACCTTAGCCCCGGAGGGAGATACGCAGTATTTT. The chain combines TRBV15 with TRBJ2-3; D might be TRBD2 (6 bases). The CDR3 spans 14 residues. Trimming cost V 7 bases and J 5 bases, with 16 bases left between them. Germline values: CDR1 LNHNV, CDR2 YYDKDF (reference sequence).

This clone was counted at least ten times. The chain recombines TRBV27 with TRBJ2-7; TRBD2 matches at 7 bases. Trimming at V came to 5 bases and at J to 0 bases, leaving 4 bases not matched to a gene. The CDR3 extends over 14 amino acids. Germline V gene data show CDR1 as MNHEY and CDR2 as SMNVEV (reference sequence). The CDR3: CASSGDYPSYEQYF. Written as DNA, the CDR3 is TGTGCCAGCAGTGGGGACTACCCCTCCTACGAGCAGTACTTC.